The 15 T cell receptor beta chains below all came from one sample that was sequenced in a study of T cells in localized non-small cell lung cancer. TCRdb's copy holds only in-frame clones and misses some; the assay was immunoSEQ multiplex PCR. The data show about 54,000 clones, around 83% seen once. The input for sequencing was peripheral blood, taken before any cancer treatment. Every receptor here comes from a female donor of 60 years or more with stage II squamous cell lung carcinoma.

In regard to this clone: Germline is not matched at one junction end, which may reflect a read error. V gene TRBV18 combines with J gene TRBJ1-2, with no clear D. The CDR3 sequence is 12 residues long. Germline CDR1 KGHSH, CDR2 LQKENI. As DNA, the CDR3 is TGTGCCAGCTCATCACCGAGTCATGGCTACACCTTC. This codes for CASSSPSHGYTF.

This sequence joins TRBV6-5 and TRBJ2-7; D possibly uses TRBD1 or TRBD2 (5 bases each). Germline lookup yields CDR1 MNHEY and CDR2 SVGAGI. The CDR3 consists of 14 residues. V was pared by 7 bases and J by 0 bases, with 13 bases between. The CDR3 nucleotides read TGTGCCAGCACCACTCTGGGACGCTCCTACGAGCAGTACTTC. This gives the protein CASTTLGRSYEQYF.

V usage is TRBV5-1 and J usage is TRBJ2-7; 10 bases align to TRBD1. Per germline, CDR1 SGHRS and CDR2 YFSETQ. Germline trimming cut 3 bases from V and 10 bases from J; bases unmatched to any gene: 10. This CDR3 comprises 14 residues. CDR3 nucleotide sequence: TGCGCCAGCAGCTCCGGGACAGGGGCTACCGGCCAGTACTTC. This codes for CASSSGTGATGQYF.

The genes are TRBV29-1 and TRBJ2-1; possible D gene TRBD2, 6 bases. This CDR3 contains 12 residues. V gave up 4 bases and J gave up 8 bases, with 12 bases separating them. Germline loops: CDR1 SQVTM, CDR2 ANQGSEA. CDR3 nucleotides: TGCAGCGTTGGGGACTCGCGTCATGAGCAGTTCTTC. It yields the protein CSVGDSRHEQFF.

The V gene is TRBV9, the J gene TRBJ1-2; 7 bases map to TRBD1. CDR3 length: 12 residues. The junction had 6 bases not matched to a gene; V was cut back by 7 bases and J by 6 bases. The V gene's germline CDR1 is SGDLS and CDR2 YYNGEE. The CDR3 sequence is CASLAQGNGYTF. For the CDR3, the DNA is TGTGCCAGCCTCGCACAGGGGAATGGCTACACCTTC.

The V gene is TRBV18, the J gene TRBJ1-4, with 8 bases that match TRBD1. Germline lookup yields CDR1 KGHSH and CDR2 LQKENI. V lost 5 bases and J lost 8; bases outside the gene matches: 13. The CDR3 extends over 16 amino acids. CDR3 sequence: CASSARQTGDGEKLFF. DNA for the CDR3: TGTGCCAGCTCAGCACGACAGACAGGGGATGGGGAAAAACTGTTTTTT. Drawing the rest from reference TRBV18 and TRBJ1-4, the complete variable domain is NAGVMQNPRHLVRRRGQEARLRCSPMKGHSHVYWYRQLPEEGLKFMVYLQKENIIDESGMPKERFSAEFPKEGPSILRIQQVVRGDSAAYFCASSARQTGDGEKLFFGSGTQLSVL.

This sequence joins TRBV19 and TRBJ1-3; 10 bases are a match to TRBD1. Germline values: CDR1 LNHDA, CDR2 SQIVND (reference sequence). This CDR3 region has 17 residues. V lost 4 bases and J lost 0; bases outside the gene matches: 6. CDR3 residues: CASSKRQGASSGNTIYF. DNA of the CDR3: TGTGCCAGTAGTAAACGACAGGGGGCTAGCTCTGGAAACACCATATATTTT.

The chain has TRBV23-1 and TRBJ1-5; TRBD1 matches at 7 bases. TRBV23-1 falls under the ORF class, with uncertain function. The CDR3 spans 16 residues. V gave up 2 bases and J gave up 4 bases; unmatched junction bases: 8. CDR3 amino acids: CASSQPRDSLNQPQHF. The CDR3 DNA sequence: TGCGCCAGCAGTCAACCCCGGGACAGTTTAAATCAGCCCCAGCATTTT.

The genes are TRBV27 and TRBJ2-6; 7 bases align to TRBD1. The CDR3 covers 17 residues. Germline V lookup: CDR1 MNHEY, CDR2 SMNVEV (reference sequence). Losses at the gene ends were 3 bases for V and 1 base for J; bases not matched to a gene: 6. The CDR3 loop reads CASSLIGGASGANVLTF. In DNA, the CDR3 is TGTGCCAGCAGTTTGATAGGGGGCGCGTCTGGGGCCAACGTCCTGACTTTC.

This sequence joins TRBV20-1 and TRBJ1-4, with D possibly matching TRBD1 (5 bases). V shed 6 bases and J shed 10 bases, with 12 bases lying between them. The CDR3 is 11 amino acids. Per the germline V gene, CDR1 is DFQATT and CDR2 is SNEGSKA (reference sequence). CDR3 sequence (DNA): TGCAGTGCCTGGGATCAGGGAAAACTGTTTTTT. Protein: CSAWDQGKLFF.

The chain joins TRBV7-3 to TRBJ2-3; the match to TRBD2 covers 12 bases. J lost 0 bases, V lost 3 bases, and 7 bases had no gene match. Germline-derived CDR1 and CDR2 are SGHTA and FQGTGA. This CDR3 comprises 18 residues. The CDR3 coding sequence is TGTGCCAGCAGCTTCTCCGCTAGCGGGGGGGCTAGCACAGATACGCAGTATTTT. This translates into CASSFSASGGASTDTQYF.

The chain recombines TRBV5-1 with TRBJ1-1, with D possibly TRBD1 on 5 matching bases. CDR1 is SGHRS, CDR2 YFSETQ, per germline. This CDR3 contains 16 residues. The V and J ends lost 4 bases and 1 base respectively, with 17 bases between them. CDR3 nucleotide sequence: TGCGCCAGCAGCCCCGACACGAGGGGTACGAACACTGAAGCTTTCTTT. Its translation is CASSPDTRGTNTEAFF. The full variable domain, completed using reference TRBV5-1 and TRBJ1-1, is KAGVTQTPRYLIKTRGQQVTLSCSPISGHRSVSWYQQTPGQGLQFLFEYFSETQRNKGNFPGRFSGRQFSNSRSEMNVSTLELGDSALYLCASSPDTRGTNTEAFFGQGTRLTVV.

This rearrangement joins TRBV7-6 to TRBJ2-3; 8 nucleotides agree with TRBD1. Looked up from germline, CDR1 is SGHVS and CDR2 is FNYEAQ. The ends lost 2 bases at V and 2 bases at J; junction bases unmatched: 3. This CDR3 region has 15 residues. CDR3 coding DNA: TGTGCCAGCAGCTTACGGGACAGGTCCACAGATACGCAGTATTTT. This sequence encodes CASSLRDRSTDTQYF.

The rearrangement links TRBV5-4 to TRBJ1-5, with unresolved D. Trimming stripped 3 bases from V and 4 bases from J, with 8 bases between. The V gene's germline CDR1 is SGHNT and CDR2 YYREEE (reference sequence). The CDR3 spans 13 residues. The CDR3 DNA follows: TGTGCCAGCAGCTCGGATATAAATCAGCCCCAGCATTTT. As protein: CASSSDINQPQHF.

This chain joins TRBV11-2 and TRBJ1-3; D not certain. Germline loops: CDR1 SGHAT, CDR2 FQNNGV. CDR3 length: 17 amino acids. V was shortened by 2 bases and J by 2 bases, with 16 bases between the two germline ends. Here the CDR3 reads CASSLRNPRVPGNTIYF. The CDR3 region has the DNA TGTGCCAGCAGCTTACGAAACCCACGTGTCCCTGGAAACACCATATATTTT.